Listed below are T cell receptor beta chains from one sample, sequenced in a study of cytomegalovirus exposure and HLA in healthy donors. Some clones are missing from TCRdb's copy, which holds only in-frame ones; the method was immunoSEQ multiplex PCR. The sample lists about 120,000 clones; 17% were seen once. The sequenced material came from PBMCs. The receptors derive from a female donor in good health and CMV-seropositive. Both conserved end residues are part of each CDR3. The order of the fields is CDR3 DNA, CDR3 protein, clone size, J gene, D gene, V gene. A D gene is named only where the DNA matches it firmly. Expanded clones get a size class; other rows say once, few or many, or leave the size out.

cdr3_nt: TGTGCCTCGCCGGGGGAGTGGGGCTATGGCTACACCTTC
cdr3_aa: CASPGEWGYGYTF
clone_size: NA
j_call: TRBJ1-2
d_call: NA
v_call: TRBV30

cdr3_nt: TGTGCCAGCAGCTCCCTCTTATCTTTCTATGGCTACACCTTC
cdr3_aa: CASSSLLSFYGYTF
clone_size: few
j_call: TRBJ1-2
d_call: NA
v_call: TRBV6-6

cdr3_nt: TGTGCCAGCAGCCCCACTTATGATACGCAGTATTTT
cdr3_aa: CASSPTYDTQYF
clone_size: NA
j_call: TRBJ2-3
d_call: NA
v_call: TRBV28

cdr3_nt: TGTGCCAGCAGTGACCAGGTGTTAAATGAGCAGTTCTTC
cdr3_aa: CASSDQVLNEQFF
clone_size: few
j_call: TRBJ2-1
d_call: NA
v_call: TRBV6-4

cdr3_nt: TGTGCCAGCAGTCCCGGGACAGTCAATCAGCCCCAGCATTTT
cdr3_aa: CASSPGTVNQPQHF
clone_size: NA
j_call: TRBJ1-5
d_call: TRBD1
v_call: TRBV6-5

cdr3_nt: TGTGCCAGCGGGGCATTTTACAATGAGCAGTTCTTC
cdr3_aa: CASGAFYNEQFF
clone_size: NA
j_call: TRBJ2-1
d_call: NA
v_call: TRBV6-5

cdr3_nt: TGCAGCTCACAGGGGTCGGCTGAAGCTTTCTTT
cdr3_aa: CSSQGSAEAFF
clone_size: few
j_call: TRBJ1-1
d_call: TRBD1
v_call: TRBV29-1

cdr3_nt: TGTGCCAGCAGCTTCCGACAGGGCCGAGCTTTCTTT
cdr3_aa: CASSFRQGRAFF
clone_size: NA
j_call: TRBJ1-1
d_call: TRBD1
v_call: TRBV7-2

cdr3_nt: TGTGCCAGCAGTGGGGACTATAGGAGCCACAATGAGCAGTTCTTC
cdr3_aa: CASSGDYRSHNEQFF
clone_size: NA
j_call: TRBJ2-1
d_call: TRBD2
v_call: TRBV6-1

cdr3_nt: TGTGCCAGCAGTTACTCTCACCTAGCGGGGGGGGAGCAGTACTTC
cdr3_aa: CASSYSHLAGGEQYF
clone_size: NA
j_call: TRBJ2-7
d_call: TRBD2
v_call: TRBV6-6

cdr3_nt: TGTGCCAGCAACCCATGGGGTAGCGGGAGCACAGATACGCAGTATTTT
cdr3_aa: CASNPWGSGSTDTQYF
clone_size: once
j_call: TRBJ2-3
d_call: TRBD2
v_call: TRBV5-4

cdr3_nt: TGTGCCAGCAGCCCTCGAACAGGTGTATACTATGGCTACACCTTC
cdr3_aa: CASSPRTGVYYGYTF
clone_size: NA
j_call: TRBJ1-2
d_call: NA
v_call: TRBV21-1

cdr3_nt: TGCGCCAGCGCGGGACTAGCGGGAGGAGATGAGCAGTACTTC
cdr3_aa: CASAGLAGGDEQYF
clone_size: NA
j_call: TRBJ2-7
d_call: TRBD2
v_call: TRBV5-1

cdr3_nt: TGTGCCAGCAGTTACTCCCCAGGGGGCAACTACGAGCAGTACTTC
cdr3_aa: CASSYSPGGNYEQYF
clone_size: few
j_call: TRBJ2-7
d_call: TRBD1
v_call: TRBV6-5

cdr3_nt: TGTGCCAGCAGCACCCCGACAGCCTCAGAGTCCTACGAGCAGTACTTC
cdr3_aa: CASSTPTASESYEQYF
clone_size: few
j_call: TRBJ2-7
d_call: NA
v_call: TRBV7-9

cdr3_nt: TGTGCCAGCGGGACCGGGACTAACATGGGCACAGATACGCAGTATTTT
cdr3_aa: CASGTGTNMGTDTQYF
clone_size: NA
j_call: TRBJ2-3
d_call: TRBD2
v_call: TRBV5-4

cdr3_nt: TGTGCCAGCAGCGAGCAGCCCCAGCATTTT
cdr3_aa: CASSEQPQHF
clone_size: few
j_call: TRBJ1-5
d_call: NA
v_call: TRBV6-6

cdr3_nt: TGCAGCGTTCCAGGCGGGACAGATAATTCACCCCTCCACTTT
cdr3_aa: CSVPGGTDNSPLHF
clone_size: few
j_call: TRBJ1-6
d_call: TRBD1
v_call: TRBV29-1

cdr3_nt: TGCGCCAGCAGCCAAGGCCTGGCGGGGACCTCCTACGAGCAGTACTTC
cdr3_aa: CASSQGLAGTSYEQYF
clone_size: few
j_call: TRBJ2-7
d_call: NA
v_call: TRBV4-1

cdr3_nt: TGTGCCAGTAGTACCCAGCAGGGATGGAACTATGGCTACACCTTC
cdr3_aa: CASSTQQGWNYGYTF
clone_size: NA
j_call: TRBJ1-2
d_call: NA
v_call: TRBV19

cdr3_nt: TGTGCCAGCAGTTACGGGACTAGCGGGACCTACGAGCAGTACTTC
cdr3_aa: CASSYGTSGTYEQYF
clone_size: NA
j_call: TRBJ2-7
d_call: TRBD2
v_call: TRBV6-5

cdr3_nt: TGCGCCAGCAGCCCGAATGGTCTAGGAGGCGACGAGCAGTACTTC
cdr3_aa: CASSPNGLGGDEQYF
clone_size: few
j_call: TRBJ2-7
d_call: NA
v_call: TRBV5-1

cdr3_nt: TGTGCCAGCTTGAAGACTCGACAGGGGAGGACTGAAGCTTTCTTT
cdr3_aa: CASLKTRQGRTEAFF
clone_size: few
j_call: TRBJ1-1
d_call: TRBD1
v_call: TRBV28

cdr3_nt: TGTGCCAGCAGCTCAAACACTGAAGCTTTCTTT
cdr3_aa: CASSSNTEAFF
clone_size: few
j_call: TRBJ1-1
d_call: NA
v_call: TRBV7-9

cdr3_nt: TGCGCCAGCAGCCCGGGACAGGGGGCTGTCGATGAGCAGTTCTTC
cdr3_aa: CASSPGQGAVDEQFF
clone_size: NA
j_call: TRBJ2-1
d_call: TRBD1
v_call: TRBV4-3

cdr3_nt: TGTGCCAGCGGCCGAAACACTGAAGCTTTCTTT
cdr3_aa: CASGRNTEAFF
clone_size: NA
j_call: TRBJ1-1
d_call: NA
v_call: TRBV25-1

cdr3_nt: TGTGCCAGCAGCCGGACCGGGACAGGGGGGTACAATGAGCAGTTCTTC
cdr3_aa: CASSRTGTGGYNEQFF
clone_size: NA
j_call: TRBJ2-1
d_call: TRBD1
v_call: TRBV5-4

cdr3_nt: TGTGCCAGCAGACTAGCGGGATCCGGGGGAGATACGCAGTATTTT
cdr3_aa: CASRLAGSGGDTQYF
clone_size: few
j_call: TRBJ2-3
d_call: TRBD2
v_call: TRBV6-1

cdr3_nt: TGCGCCAGCAGCGACAACAGGGGGCGATGGACTGAAGCTTTCTTT
cdr3_aa: CASSDNRGRWTEAFF
clone_size: NA
j_call: TRBJ1-1
d_call: TRBD1
v_call: TRBV5-1

cdr3_nt: TGCGCCAGCAGCCTCCAGGGGACAGGGGGTAAGGATTCTGAAGCTTTCTTT
cdr3_aa: CASSLQGTGGKDSEAFF
clone_size: few
j_call: TRBJ1-1
d_call: TRBD1
v_call: TRBV4-1

cdr3_nt: TGTGCCAGCAGTAAAGGGATTCAGGGGGCGGGTTCGACTGAAGCTTTCTTT
cdr3_aa: CASSKGIQGAGSTEAFF
clone_size: NA
j_call: TRBJ1-1
d_call: TRBD1
v_call: TRBV5-6

cdr3_nt: TGCGCCAGCAGCCAAGTTTCTCCCCCAGTATCACCCCTCCACTTT
cdr3_aa: CASSQVSPPVSPLHF
clone_size: NA
j_call: TRBJ1-6
d_call: NA
v_call: TRBV4-3

cdr3_nt: TGTGCCAGCAGCTTAGTGCGGGCAGTTTACGAGCAGTACTTC
cdr3_aa: CASSLVRAVYEQYF
clone_size: NA
j_call: TRBJ2-7
d_call: NA
v_call: TRBV7-2

cdr3_nt: TGTGCCAGCAGGAATACCCGGGACAGACCCTACGAGCAGTACTTC
cdr3_aa: CASRNTRDRPYEQYF
clone_size: NA
j_call: TRBJ2-7
d_call: TRBD1
v_call: TRBV28

cdr3_nt: TGTGCCAGCAGCCAAGTTTCTTCGGTGAGAGACACTGAAGCTTTCTTT
cdr3_aa: CASSQVSSVRDTEAFF
clone_size: NA
j_call: TRBJ1-1
d_call: NA
v_call: TRBV4-2

cdr3_nt: TGCGCCAGCAGCCAAGGGACAGCTGGAAACACCATATATTTT
cdr3_aa: CASSQGTAGNTIYF
clone_size: few
j_call: TRBJ1-3
d_call: TRBD1
v_call: TRBV5-1

cdr3_nt: TGTGCCAGTAGTAGTATCGGAAACACCATATATTTT
cdr3_aa: CASSSIGNTIYF
clone_size: NA
j_call: TRBJ1-3
d_call: NA
v_call: TRBV19

cdr3_nt: TGCGCCAGCAGCTTGTCCCGGACGGGAGAAGAAGCTTTCTTT
cdr3_aa: CASSLSRTGEEAFF
clone_size: few
j_call: TRBJ1-1
d_call: NA
v_call: TRBV5-1

cdr3_nt: TGCAGCGTCACCGGACTCTCCTACGAGCAGTACTTC
cdr3_aa: CSVTGLSYEQYF
clone_size: NA
j_call: TRBJ2-7
d_call: NA
v_call: TRBV29-1

cdr3_nt: TGCGCCAGCAGCCGGATACTAGCGGTTACCTACGAGCAGTACTTC
cdr3_aa: CASSRILAVTYEQYF
clone_size: few
j_call: TRBJ2-7
d_call: TRBD2
v_call: TRBV4-3

cdr3_nt: TGTGCCAGCAGCCCAAGTTCCCTCCTGGGCATGGAGACCCAGTACTTC
cdr3_aa: CASSPSSLLGMETQYF
clone_size: NA
j_call: TRBJ2-5
d_call: NA
v_call: TRBV4-2

cdr3_nt: TGCAGTGCTAGAGAACAGGGGGAAGCTTTCTTT
cdr3_aa: CSAREQGEAFF
clone_size: few
j_call: TRBJ1-1
d_call: TRBD1
v_call: TRBV20-1

cdr3_nt: TGTGCCAGCAGTGAATTGGGGCAGGGAGGATCACCCCTCCACTTT
cdr3_aa: CASSELGQGGSPLHF
clone_size: few
j_call: TRBJ1-6
d_call: NA
v_call: TRBV2

cdr3_nt: TGCGCCAGCAGCCAAGAGGTGGCGGGGGTAATCAATGAGCAGTTCTTC
cdr3_aa: CASSQEVAGVINEQFF
clone_size: NA
j_call: TRBJ2-1
d_call: TRBD2
v_call: TRBV4-1

cdr3_nt: TGCGCCAGCAGCCAAGAGCGGGAGAGCGACACTGAAGCTTTCTTT
cdr3_aa: CASSQERESDTEAFF
clone_size: NA
j_call: TRBJ1-1
d_call: NA
v_call: TRBV4-1

cdr3_nt: TGCGCCAGCAGACAGGAACCGGACACCGGGGAGCTGTTTTTT
cdr3_aa: CASRQEPDTGELFF
clone_size: NA
j_call: TRBJ2-2
d_call: NA
v_call: TRBV4-3

cdr3_nt: TGTGCCAGCAGCTTGGGTGGGATCGGGAGTGAAAAACTGTTTTTT
cdr3_aa: CASSLGGIGSEKLFF
clone_size: NA
j_call: TRBJ1-4
d_call: NA
v_call: TRBV7-9

cdr3_nt: TGTGCCAGCAGCTTCATGAACACTGAAGCTTTCTTT
cdr3_aa: CASSFMNTEAFF
clone_size: NA
j_call: TRBJ1-1
d_call: NA
v_call: TRBV7-2

cdr3_nt: TGCAGCGTTGAAGGACAGGGACTTAAAGGTGAAGCTTTCTTT
cdr3_aa: CSVEGQGLKGEAFF
clone_size: NA
j_call: TRBJ1-1
d_call: TRBD1
v_call: TRBV29-1

cdr3_nt: TGTGCCTGGGGGATGGGAGCCAGAAACACCATATATTTT
cdr3_aa: CAWGMGARNTIYF
clone_size: few
j_call: TRBJ1-3
d_call: NA
v_call: TRBV30

cdr3_nt: TGTGCCAGCTCACCGGAGGCGAGTGTAGAAGCTTTCTTT
cdr3_aa: CASSPEASVEAFF
clone_size: few
j_call: TRBJ1-1
d_call: NA
v_call: TRBV18

cdr3_nt: TGTGCCAGCTCACCCACAGGGTCGGCAGATACGCAGTATTTT
cdr3_aa: CASSPTGSADTQYF
clone_size: NA
j_call: TRBJ2-3
d_call: NA
v_call: TRBV18

cdr3_nt: TGTGCCAGCAGCTTGCGACCGGGACAGGGTTTCTACGAGCAGTACTTC
cdr3_aa: CASSLRPGQGFYEQYF
clone_size: NA
j_call: TRBJ2-7
d_call: TRBD1
v_call: TRBV5-6

cdr3_nt: TGTGCCAGCAGTGAACTGGGGGAGGGTTACAATGAGCAGTTCTTC
cdr3_aa: CASSELGEGYNEQFF
clone_size: few
j_call: TRBJ2-1
d_call: TRBD2
v_call: TRBV2

cdr3_nt: TGTGCCAGCAGCTTAGGACTAGCGGGAGGCAACGTCCTGACTTTC
cdr3_aa: CASSLGLAGGNVLTF
clone_size: few
j_call: TRBJ2-6
d_call: TRBD2
v_call: TRBV5-4

cdr3_nt: TGCGCCAGCAGCCCAACCGGACAGTATAGCAATCAGCCCCAGCATTTT
cdr3_aa: CASSPTGQYSNQPQHF
clone_size: few
j_call: TRBJ1-5
d_call: NA
v_call: TRBV5-1